A selection of T cell receptor beta chains follows, all from one sample in a study of T cells in Graves' hyperthyroidism and ophthalmopathy. MiXCR, applied by TCRdb to the multiplex PCR reads, yields one record per CDR3 protein. Among 300,000 to 400,000 distinct CDR3 sequences listed, approximately 18% were seen once. The sequencing input was blood. The receptors were sampled from a woman in her forties or fifties with Graves' hyperthyroidism. The CDR3 runs from the conserved cysteine through the conserved F or W. Each record gives: D gene, J gene, clone size, CDR3 length, V gene, CDR3 protein, CDR3 DNA. D genes are given only for firm matches. Clone sizes are given selectively: once, few, many, or a class where the clone is expanded.

. TRBJ2-4 . 14 TRBV27 CASRQYLGENIQYF TGTGCCAGCAGACAGTATCTGGGCGAAAACATTCAGTACTTC
TRBD1 TRBJ1-6 few 19 TRBV11-2 CASSLGTGTGGAYNSPLHF TGTGCCAGCAGCTTAGGCACCGGGACAGGGGGCGCGTATAATTCACCCCTCCACTTT
. TRBJ1-1 many 14 TRBV2 CASSVDGEGTEAFF TGTGCCAGCAGTGTTGATGGCGAGGGCACTGAAGCTTTCTTT
. TRBJ2-2 few 13 TRBV20-1 CSAREGSTGELFF TGCAGTGCTAGGGAAGGAAGCACCGGGGAGCTGTTTTTT
. TRBJ1-6 once 16 TRBV5-1 CASSLGAASGDSSLHF TGCGCCAGCAGCTTGGGGGCCGCCTCGGGGGATTCATCCCTCCACTTT
. TRBJ2-3 . 14 TRBV28 CASSPGTGTDTQYF TGTGCCAGCAGCCCCGGGACCGGCACAGATACGCAGTATTTT
. TRBJ1-5 many 14 TRBV10-3 CAISEGKSGQPQHF TGTGCCATCAGTGAGGGTAAATCGGGTCAGCCCCAGCATTTT
. TRBJ2-3 many 12 TRBV20-1 CSASKAADTQYF TGCAGTGCTAGTAAAGCGGCAGATACGCAGTATTTT
. TRBJ2-7 . 15 TRBV5-6 CASNVWVTSSYEQYF TGTGCCAGCAACGTATGGGTGACGAGCTCCTACGAGCAGTACTTC
TRBD1 TRBJ1-2 . 16 TRBV6-2/TRBV6-3 CASTTGTGPFNYGYTF TGTGCCAGCACCACCGGGACAGGCCCCTTTAACTATGGCTACACCTTC
. TRBJ2-3 . 13 TRBV30 CAWSRGVADTQYF TGTGCCTGGAGTAGGGGGGTGGCAGATACGCAGTATTTT
. TRBJ1-1 . 14 TRBV9 CASSVTGTNTEAFF TGTGCCAGCAGCGTAACGGGGACAAATACTGAAGCTTTCTTT
. TRBJ1-2 many 16 TRBV11-2 CASSLVGGGFGYGYTF TGTGCCAGCAGCTTAGTTGGCGGGGGTTTTGGCTATGGCTACACCTTC
TRBD2 TRBJ2-1 . 17 TRBV19 CASSSSGTSGGLGEQFF TGTGCCAGTAGTTCTTCCGGGACTAGCGGGGGGCTAGGTGAGCAGTTCTTC
TRBD1 TRBJ2-5 . 16 TRBV19 CASSNGQGAPQETQYF TGTGCCAGTAGTAACGGACAGGGGGCGCCCCAAGAGACCCAGTACTTC
TRBD1 TRBJ1-2 few 13 TRBV6-1 CASRTDRGHGYTF TGTGCCAGCAGAACGGACAGGGGACATGGCTACACCTTC
TRBD2 TRBJ2-3 . 15 TRBV5-1 CASRRDYTVWATQYF TGCGCCAGCAGGCGGGACTACACCGTCTGGGCTACGCAGTATTTT
TRBD1 TRBJ2-3 many 16 TRBV7-2 CASSLLGQGARDTQYF TGTGCCAGCAGCTTACTTGGACAGGGGGCGAGAGATACGCAGTATTTT
. TRBJ2-1 many 15 TRBV12-3/TRBV12-4 CASSEPIHSKGEQFF TGTGCCAGCAGCGAACCTATCCACTCGAAGGGTGAGCAGTTCTTC
. TRBJ2-1 few 16 TRBV30 CAWITSTGSSYNEQFF TGTGCCTGGATAACCTCGACAGGCTCCTCCTACAATGAGCAGTTCTTC
TRBD2 TRBJ2-3 . 18 TRBV4-2 CASSQVELAGGTADTQYF TGTGCCAGCAGCCAAGTAGAACTAGCGGGGGGGACCGCAGATACGCAGTATTTT
. TRBJ2-2 . 14 TRBV10-1 CASSHDSLTGELFF TGCGCCAGCAGTCACGACAGCCTAACCGGGGAGCTGTTTTTT
. TRBJ2-1 . 15 TRBV28 CASSAGTPSYNEQFF TGTGCCAGCAGTGCCGGGACTCCATCCTACAATGAGCAGTTCTTC
TRBD2 TRBJ2-3 . 14 TRBV20-1 CSAHLAGGPDTQYF TGCAGTGCTCATCTAGCGGGGGGGCCTGATACGCAGTATTTT
. TRBJ1-6 . 15 TRBV12-3/TRBV12-4 CASSLLMDSNSPLHF TGTGCCAGCAGTCTCCTTATGGACAGTAATTCACCCCTCCACTTT
. TRBJ1-5 many 14 TRBV3-1 CASSPSRVPQPQHF TGTGCCAGCAGCCCAAGCAGGGTGCCTCAGCCCCAGCATTTT
TRBD2 TRBJ2-3 . 17 TRBV5-5 CASSSLGGVALSDTQYF TGTGCCAGCAGCTCCTTGGGGGGGGTGGCGTTGTCGGATACGCAGTATTTT
TRBD2 TRBJ2-1 . 16 TRBV19 CASSTTSGMTYNEQFF TGTGCCAGTAGTACCACTAGCGGCATGACCTACAATGAGCAGTTCTTC
. TRBJ1-4 . 14 TRBV20-1 CSAERGESNEKLFF TGCAGTGCAGAGAGGGGGGAATCTAATGAAAAACTGTTTTTT
. TRBJ2-7 few 16 TRBV14 CASSQEGVRGHYEQYF TGTGCCAGCAGCCAAGAAGGGGTACGGGGTCACTACGAGCAGTACTTC
. TRBJ1-2 few 15 TRBV6-1 CASSLTGTGLEGYTF TGTGCCAGCAGCCTTACGGGGACGGGGCTAGAAGGCTACACCTTC